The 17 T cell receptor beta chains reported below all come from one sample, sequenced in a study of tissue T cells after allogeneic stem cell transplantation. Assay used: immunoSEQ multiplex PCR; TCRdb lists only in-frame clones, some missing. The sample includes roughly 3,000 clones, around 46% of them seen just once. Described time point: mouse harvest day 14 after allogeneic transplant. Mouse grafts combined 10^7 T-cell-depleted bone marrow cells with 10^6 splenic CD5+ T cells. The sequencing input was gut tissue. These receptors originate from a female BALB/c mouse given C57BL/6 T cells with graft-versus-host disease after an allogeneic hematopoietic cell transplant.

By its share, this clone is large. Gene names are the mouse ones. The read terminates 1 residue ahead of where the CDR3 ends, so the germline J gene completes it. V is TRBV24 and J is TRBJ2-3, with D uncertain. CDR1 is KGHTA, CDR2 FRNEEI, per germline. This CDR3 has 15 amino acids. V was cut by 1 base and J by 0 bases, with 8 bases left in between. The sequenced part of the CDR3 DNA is TGTGCCAGCAGTCTGTGGCCAGTTAGTGCAGAAACGCTGTAT. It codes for CASSLWPVSAETLY. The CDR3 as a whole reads CASSLWPVSAETLYF.

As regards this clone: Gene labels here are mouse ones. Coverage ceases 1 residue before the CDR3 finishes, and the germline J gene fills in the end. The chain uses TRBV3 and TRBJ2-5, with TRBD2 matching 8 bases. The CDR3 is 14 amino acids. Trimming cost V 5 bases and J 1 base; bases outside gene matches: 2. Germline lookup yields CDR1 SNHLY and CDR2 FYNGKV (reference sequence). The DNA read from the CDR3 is TGTGCCAGCAGCCGGACTGGGTACCAAGACACCCAGTAC. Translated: CASSRTGYQDTQY. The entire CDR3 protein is CASSRTGYQDTQYF.

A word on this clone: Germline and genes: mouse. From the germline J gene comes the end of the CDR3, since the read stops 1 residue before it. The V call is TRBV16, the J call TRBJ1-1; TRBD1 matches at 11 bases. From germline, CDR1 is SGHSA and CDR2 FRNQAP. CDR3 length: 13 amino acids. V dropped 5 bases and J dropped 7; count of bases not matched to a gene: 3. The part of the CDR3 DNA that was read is TGTGCAAGCAGCCGGGGACAGGGGGGAGAAGTCTTC. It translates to CASSRGQGGEVF. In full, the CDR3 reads CASSRGQGGEVFF. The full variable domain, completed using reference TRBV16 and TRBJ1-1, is NAGVIQTPRHKVTGKGQEATLWCEPISGHSAVFWYRQTIVQGLEFLTYFRNQAPIDDSGMPKERFSAQMPNQSHSTLKIQSTQPQDSAVYLCASSRGQGGEVFFGKGTRLTVV.

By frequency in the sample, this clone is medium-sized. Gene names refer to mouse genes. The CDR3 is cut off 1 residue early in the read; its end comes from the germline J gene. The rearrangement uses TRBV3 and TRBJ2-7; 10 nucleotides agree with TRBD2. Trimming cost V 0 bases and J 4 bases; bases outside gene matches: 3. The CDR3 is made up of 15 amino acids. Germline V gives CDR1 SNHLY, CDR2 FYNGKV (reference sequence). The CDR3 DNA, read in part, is TGTGCCAGCAGCTTAGCGCTGGGACTGGGGTATGAACAGTAC. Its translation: CASSLALGLGYEQY. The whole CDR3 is CASSLALGLGYEQYF.

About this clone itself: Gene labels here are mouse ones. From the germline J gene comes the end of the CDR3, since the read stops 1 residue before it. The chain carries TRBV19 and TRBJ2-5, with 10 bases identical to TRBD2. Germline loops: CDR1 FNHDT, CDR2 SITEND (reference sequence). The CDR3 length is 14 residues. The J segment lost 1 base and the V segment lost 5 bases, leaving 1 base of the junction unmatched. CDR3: CASRTGGYQDTQYF. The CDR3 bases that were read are TGTGCCAGCAGGACTGGGGGGTACCAAGACACCCAGTAC.

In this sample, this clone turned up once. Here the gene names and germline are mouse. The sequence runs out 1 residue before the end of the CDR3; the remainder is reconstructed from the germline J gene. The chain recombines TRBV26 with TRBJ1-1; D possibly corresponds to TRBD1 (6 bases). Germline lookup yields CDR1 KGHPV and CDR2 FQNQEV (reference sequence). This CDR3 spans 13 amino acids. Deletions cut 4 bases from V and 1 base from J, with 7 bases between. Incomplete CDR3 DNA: TGTGCCAGCAGTCAACAGGGAAACACAGAAGTCTTC. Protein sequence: CASSQQGNTEVF. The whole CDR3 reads CASSQQGNTEVFF.

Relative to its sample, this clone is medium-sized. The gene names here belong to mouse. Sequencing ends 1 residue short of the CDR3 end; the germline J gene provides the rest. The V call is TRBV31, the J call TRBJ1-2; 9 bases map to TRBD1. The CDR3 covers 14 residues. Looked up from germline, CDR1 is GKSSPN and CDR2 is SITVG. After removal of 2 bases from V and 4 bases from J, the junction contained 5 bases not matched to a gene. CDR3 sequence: CAWSLQGAGSDYTF. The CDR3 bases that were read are TGTGCCTGGAGTTTACAGGGGGCGGGCTCCGACTACACC.

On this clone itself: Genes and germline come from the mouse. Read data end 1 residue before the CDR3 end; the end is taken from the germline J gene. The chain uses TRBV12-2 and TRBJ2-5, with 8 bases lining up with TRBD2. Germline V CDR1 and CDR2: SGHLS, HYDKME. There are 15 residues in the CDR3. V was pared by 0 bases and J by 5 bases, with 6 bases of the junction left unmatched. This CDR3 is CASSLEGGGLDTQYF. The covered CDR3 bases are TGTGCCAGCTCTCTCGAAGGGGGGGGCTTAGACACCCAGTAC.

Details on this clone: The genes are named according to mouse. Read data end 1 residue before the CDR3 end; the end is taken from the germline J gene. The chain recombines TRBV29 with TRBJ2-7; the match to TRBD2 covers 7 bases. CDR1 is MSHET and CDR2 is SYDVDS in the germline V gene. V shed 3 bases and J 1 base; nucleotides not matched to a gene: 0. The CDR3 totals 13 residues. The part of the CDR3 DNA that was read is TGTGCTAGCAGTTTTGGGGGGTCCTATGAACAGTAC. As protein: CASSFGGSYEQY. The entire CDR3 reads CASSFGGSYEQYF.

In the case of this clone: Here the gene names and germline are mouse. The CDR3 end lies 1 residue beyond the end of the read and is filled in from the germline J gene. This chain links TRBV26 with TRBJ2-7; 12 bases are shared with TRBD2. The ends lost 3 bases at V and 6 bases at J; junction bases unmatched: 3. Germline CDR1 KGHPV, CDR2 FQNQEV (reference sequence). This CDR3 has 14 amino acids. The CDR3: CASSLDWGGVEQYF. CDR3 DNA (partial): TGTGCCAGCAGTCTCGACTGGGGGGGCGTTGAACAGTAC.

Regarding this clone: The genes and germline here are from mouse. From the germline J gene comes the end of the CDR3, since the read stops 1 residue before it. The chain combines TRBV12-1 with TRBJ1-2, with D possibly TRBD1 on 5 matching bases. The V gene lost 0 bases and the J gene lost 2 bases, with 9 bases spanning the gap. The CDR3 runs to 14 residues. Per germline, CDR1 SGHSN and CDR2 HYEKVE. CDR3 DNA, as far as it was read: TGTGCCAGCTCTCTCCGCAGGGCTAACTCCGACTACACC. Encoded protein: CASSLRRANSDYT. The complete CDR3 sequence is CASSLRRANSDYTF. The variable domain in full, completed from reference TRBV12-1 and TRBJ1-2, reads DSGVVQSPRHIIKEKGGRSVLTCIPISGHSNVVWYQQTLGKELKFLIQHYEKVERDKGFLPSRFSVQQFDDYHSEMNMSALELEDSAMYFCASSLRRANSDYTFGSGTRLLVI.

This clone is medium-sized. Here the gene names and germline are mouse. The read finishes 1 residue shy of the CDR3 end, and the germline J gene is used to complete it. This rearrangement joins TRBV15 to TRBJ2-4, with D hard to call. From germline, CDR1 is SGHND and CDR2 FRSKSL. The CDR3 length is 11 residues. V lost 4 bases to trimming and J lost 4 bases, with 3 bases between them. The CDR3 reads CASSSKNTLYF. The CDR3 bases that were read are TGTGCCAGCAGTTCTAAAAACACCTTGTAC.

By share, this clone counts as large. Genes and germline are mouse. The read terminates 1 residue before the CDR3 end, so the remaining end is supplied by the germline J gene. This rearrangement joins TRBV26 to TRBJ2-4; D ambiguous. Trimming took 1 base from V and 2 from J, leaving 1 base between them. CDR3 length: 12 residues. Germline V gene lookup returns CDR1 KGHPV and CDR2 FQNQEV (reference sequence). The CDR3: CASSLYQNTLYF. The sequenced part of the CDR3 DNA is TGTGCCAGCAGTCTGTATCAAAACACCTTGTAC.

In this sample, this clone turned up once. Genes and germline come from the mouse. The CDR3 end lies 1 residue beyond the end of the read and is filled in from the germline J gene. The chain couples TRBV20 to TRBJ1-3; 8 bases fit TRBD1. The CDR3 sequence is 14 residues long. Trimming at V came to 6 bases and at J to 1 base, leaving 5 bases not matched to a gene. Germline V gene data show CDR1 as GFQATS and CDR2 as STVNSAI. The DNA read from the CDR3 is TGTGGTGCCAGACAGGGGCCATCTGGAAATACGCTCTAT. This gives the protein CGARQGPSGNTLY. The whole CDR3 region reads CGARQGPSGNTLYF.

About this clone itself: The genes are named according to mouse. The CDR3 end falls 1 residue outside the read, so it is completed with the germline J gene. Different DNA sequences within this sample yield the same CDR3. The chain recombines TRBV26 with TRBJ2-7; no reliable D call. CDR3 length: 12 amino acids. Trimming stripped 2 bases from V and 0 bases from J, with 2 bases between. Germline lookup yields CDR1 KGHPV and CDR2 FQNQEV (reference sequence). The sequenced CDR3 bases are TGTGCCAGCAGTCTGGACTCCTATGAACAGTAC. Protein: CASSLDSYEQY. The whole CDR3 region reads CASSLDSYEQYF.

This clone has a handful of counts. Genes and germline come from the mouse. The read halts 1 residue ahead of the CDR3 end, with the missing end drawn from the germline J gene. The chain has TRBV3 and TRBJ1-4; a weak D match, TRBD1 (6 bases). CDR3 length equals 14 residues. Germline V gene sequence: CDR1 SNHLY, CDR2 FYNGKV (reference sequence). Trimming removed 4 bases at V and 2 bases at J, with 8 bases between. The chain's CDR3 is CASSSTGSNERLFF. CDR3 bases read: TGTGCCAGCAGCTCGACAGGATCCAACGAAAGATTATTT.

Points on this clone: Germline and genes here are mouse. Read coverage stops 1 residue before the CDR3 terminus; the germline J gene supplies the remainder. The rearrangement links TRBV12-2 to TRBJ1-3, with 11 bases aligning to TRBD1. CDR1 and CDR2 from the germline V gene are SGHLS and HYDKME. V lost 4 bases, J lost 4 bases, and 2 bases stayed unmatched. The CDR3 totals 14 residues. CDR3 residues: CASSGDRGGNTLYF. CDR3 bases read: TGTGCCAGCTCCGGGGACAGGGGGGGAAATACGCTCTAT.